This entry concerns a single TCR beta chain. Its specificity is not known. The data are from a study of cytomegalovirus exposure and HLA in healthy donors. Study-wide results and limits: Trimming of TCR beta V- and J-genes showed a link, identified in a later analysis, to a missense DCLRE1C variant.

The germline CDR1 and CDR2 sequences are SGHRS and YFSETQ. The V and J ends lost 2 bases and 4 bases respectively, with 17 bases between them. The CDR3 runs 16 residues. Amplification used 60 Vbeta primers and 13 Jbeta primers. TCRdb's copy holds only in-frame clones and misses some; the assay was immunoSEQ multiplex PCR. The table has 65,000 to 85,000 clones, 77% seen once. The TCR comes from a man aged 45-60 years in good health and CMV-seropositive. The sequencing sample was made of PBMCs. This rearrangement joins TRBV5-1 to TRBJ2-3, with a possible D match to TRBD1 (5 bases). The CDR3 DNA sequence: TGCGCCAGCAGCTTAGCCTCAGGGTCGTTCGCAGATACGCAGTATTTT. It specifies CASSLASGSFADTQYF. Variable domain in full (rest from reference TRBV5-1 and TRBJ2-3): KAGVTQTPRYLIKTRGQQVTLSCSPISGHRSVSWYQQTPGQGLQFLFEYFSETQRNKGNFPGRFSGRQFSNSRSEMNVSTLELGDSALYLCASSLASGSFADTQYFGPGTRLTVL.